The sequence of this T cell receptor beta chain was determined in a study of T cell changes during pregnancy in multiple sclerosis. The CDR3 length is 12 residues. Trimming removed 7 bases from V and 0 bases from J, with 4 bases in between. The germline V gene has CDR1 MNHEY and CDR2 SMNVEV (reference sequence). Repertoires were generated with immunoSEQ multiplex PCR, while TCRdb's copy carries only in-frame clones and drops some. Altogether over 40,000 clones are present, 80% to 95% being singletons, with the ten largest covering roughly 2.3%. The material was peripheral blood, obtained in the third trimester of pregnancy. This sequence originates from a female donor with multiple sclerosis, enrolled in a pregnancy study. This chain connects TRBV27 to TRBJ2-1, with D uncertain. The CDR3 nucleotides read TGTGCCAGCACAGGCTCCTACAATGAGCAGTTCTTC. Translation: CASTGSYNEQFF.